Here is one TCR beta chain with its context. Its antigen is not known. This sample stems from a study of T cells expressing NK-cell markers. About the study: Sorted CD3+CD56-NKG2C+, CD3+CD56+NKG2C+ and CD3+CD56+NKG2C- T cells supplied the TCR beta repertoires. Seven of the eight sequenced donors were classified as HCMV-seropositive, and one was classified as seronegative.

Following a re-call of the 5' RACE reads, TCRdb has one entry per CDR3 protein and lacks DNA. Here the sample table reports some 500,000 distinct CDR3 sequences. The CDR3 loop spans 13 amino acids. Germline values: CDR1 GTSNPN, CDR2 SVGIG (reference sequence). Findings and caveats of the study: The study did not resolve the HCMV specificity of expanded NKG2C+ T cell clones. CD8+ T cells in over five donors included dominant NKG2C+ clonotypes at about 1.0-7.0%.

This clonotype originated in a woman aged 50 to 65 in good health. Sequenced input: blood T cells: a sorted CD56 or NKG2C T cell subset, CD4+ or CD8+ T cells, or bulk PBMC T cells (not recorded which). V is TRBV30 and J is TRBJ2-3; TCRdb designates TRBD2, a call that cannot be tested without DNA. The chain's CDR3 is CAFRLARTDTQYF. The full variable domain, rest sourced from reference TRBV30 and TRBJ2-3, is SQTIHQWPATLVQPVGSPLSLECTVEGTSNPNLYWYRQAAGRGLQLLFYSVGIGQISSEVPQNLSASRPQDRQFILSSKKLLLSDSGFYLCAFRLARTDTQYFGPGTRLTVL.